A single sample gave rise to the 26 T cell receptor beta chains below, sequenced in a study of T cells after yellow fever vaccination (dated by TCRdb to between 2019 and 2020). Taken with the paper, the label for treatment or condition translates to: live attenuated yellow fever vaccine strain. The protocol used for the library was 5' RACE. TCRdb names Illumina HiSeq 2500 as the instrument used. TCRdb reran the public reads through fastp at Q25 and MiXCR, keeping productive beta chains. Rows matching on CDR3 protein sequence are summarized as one entry with the most common DNA and genes. The sample profile shows more than 90,000 distinct CDR3 sequences; approximately 8.4% of them were found once. Of the sample, about 25% is held by the ten largest clones. Sequencing was performed on CD8+ T cells sorted from PBMCs, taken 45 days after the yellow fever booster vaccination. These receptors all stem from a man between 25 and 39 years old who received the YFV17D yellow fever vaccine.

Ten or more counts support this clonotype. The chain is built from TRBV5-1 and TRBJ1-1; no clear D. V gave up 4 bases and J gave up 4 bases, with 14 bases separating them. Per germline, CDR1 SGHRS and CDR2 YFSETQ. This CDR3 has 14 amino acids. CDR3 sequence (DNA): TGCGCCAGCAGCCCCCACCTCGAGGGCACTGAAGCTTTCTTT. This encodes CASSPHLEGTEAFF.

At least ten counts were recorded for this clonotype. The V and J genes are TRBV20-1 and TRBJ1-2; D not resolved. V was pared by 7 bases and J by 0 bases, with 9 bases between. CDR3 length equals 12 residues. Germline lookup yields CDR1 DFQATT and CDR2 SNEGSKA (reference sequence). The CDR3 DNA reads TGCAGTGTCCGGACTTCTAACTATGGCTACACCTTC. Its protein is CSVRTSNYGYTF.

At least ten counts were recorded for this clonotype. V gene TRBV6-5 combines with J gene TRBJ1-4; D perhaps matches TRBD1 (6 bases). Germline CDR1 and CDR2: MNHEY and SVGAGI. The ends were cut back, 2 bases at V and 3 bases at J, with 13 bases in the middle. CDR3 length: 16 residues. The CDR3 sequence: CASSYLPGAANEKLFF. The CDR3 bases are TGTGCCAGCAGTTACCTGCCGGGGGCGGCTAATGAAAAACTGTTTTTT.

At least ten counts were recorded for this clonotype. The chain joins TRBV5-1 to TRBJ2-3, with D hard to call. Germline V lookup: CDR1 SGHRS, CDR2 YFSETQ. Trimming cost V 7 bases and J 2 bases, with 11 bases left between them. The CDR3 totals 13 residues. This chain's CDR3 is CASCKGNTDTQYF. The CDR3, as DNA: TGCGCCAGCTGTAAGGGAAACACAGATACGCAGTATTTT.

There are many counts of this clonotype. The rearrangement joins TRBV12-3 or TRBV12-4 to TRBJ2-5; D is ambiguous. The CDR3 runs to 13 residues. With 7 bases removed from V and 5 bases from J, the gap between germline ends came to 14 bases. CDR3 DNA: TGTGCCAGCAACCCCTCGTGGTCGGAGACCCAGTACTTC. It codes for CASNPSWSETQYF.

This clonotype occurred many times. The chain couples TRBV19 to TRBJ2-1; 8 bases align to TRBD2. Germline trimming cut 5 bases from V and 4 bases from J; bases unmatched to any gene: 7. Germline V CDR1 and CDR2: LNHDA, SQIVND (reference sequence). The CDR3 loop spans 15 amino acids. CDR3 protein: CASSPPGLGYNEQFF. DNA for the CDR3: TGTGCCAGTAGTCCTCCGGGACTAGGATACAATGAGCAGTTCTTC.

This clonotype was found many times. The chain recombines TRBV9 with TRBJ1-2; D might be TRBD1 (5 bases). Trimming stripped 2 bases from V and 8 bases from J, with 19 bases between. The CDR3 is 15 residues long. Looked up from germline, CDR1 is SGDLS and CDR2 is YYNGEE. The CDR3 region is CASSVAVGTEGGYTF. CDR3 coding DNA: TGTGCCAGCAGCGTCGCGGTGGGGACCGAGGGCGGCTACACCTTC. The variable domain in full, completed from reference TRBV9 and TRBJ1-2, reads DSGVTQTPKHLITATGQRVTLRCSPRSGDLSVYWYQQSLDQGLQFLIQYYNGEERAKGNILERFSAQQFPDLHSELNLSSLELGDSALYFCASSVAVGTEGGYTFGSGTRLTVV.

This clonotype was counted many times. V usage is TRBV4-2 and J usage is TRBJ2-1; TRBD2 matches 7 bases. The junction had 15 bases not matched to a gene; V was cut back by 9 bases and J by 7 bases. CDR1 and CDR2 from the germline V gene are LGHNA and YNFKEQ. This CDR3 spans 15 amino acids. This chain's CDR3 is CASTQESGTVNEQFF. DNA for the CDR3: TGTGCCAGTACCCAAGAAAGCGGGACGGTGAATGAGCAGTTCTTC.

This clonotype was picked up many times. The V call is TRBV12-3 or TRBV12-4, the J call TRBJ2-2, with 7 bases matching TRBD1. The CDR3 runs 17 residues. With 4 bases clipped from V and 6 bases from J, the junction kept 14 bases outside the gene matches. The CDR3 DNA is TGTGCCAGCAGTTGGACAGGCCCTTTGGCGGAGGCCGGGGAGCTGTTTTTT. Translating gives CASSWTGPLAEAGELFF.

This clonotype has at least ten counts. One junction end does not reproduce the germline sequence, and a read error may be involved. The CDR3 coding sequence is TGTGCCATCAGTGAAGCACTAGCAGCTGCCGAGGACTTC. Protein sequence: CAISEALAAAEDF. The gene calls are TRBV10-3 and TRBJ2-5; D is perhaps TRBD2 (6 bases). The CDR3 contains 13 residues. Per the germline V gene, CDR1 is ENHRY and CDR2 is SYGVKD.

The sample holds a few counts of this clonotype. This sequence joins TRBV11-2 and TRBJ2-5, with 9 bases fitting TRBD1. CDR1 is SGHAT, CDR2 FQNNGV, per germline. The CDR3 extends over 16 amino acids. V shed 4 bases and J 4 bases; nucleotides not matched to a gene: 10. Here the CDR3 reads CASSSQQGATRETQYF. CDR3 DNA sequence: TGTGCCAGCAGCTCACAACAGGGGGCGACGCGAGAGACCCAGTACTTC.

This clonotype has a handful of counts. V gene TRBV7-8 combines with J gene TRBJ2-1; D is unresolved. Per the germline V gene, CDR1 is SGHVS and CDR2 is FQNEAQ. V was trimmed by 2 bases and J by 3 bases, leaving 8 bases between them. The CDR3 runs to 14 residues. This CDR3 reads CASSLTRGYNEQFF. The CDR3 bases are TGTGCCAGCAGCTTAACGCGTGGCTACAATGAGCAGTTCTTC.

The V and J genes are TRBV18 and TRBJ2-7; perhaps D is TRBD1 or TRBD2 (6 bases each). Germline CDR1 and CDR2: KGHSH and LQKENI. Trimming pared 7 bases from V and 7 bases from J, leaving 20 bases between. The CDR3 is made up of 14 amino acids. In nucleotides, the CDR3 is TGTGCCAGCTTTATCACGGGGGCCCCCCAGGAGCAGTACTTC. Translating gives CASFITGAPQEQYF.

To note about this clonotype: With a far larger clone one base away, a read error is the likely cause. Since the CDR3 does not end with the conserved phenylalanine or tryptophan, this likely comes from a read error. In DNA form, the CDR3 reads TGTGCCAGCAGCTCGGGGGGAACTGAAGCTTTCTCT. Residues: CASSSGGTEAFS. The chain carries TRBV5-6 and TRBJ1-1; tentative D call: TRBD1 (5 bases). This CDR3 spans 12 amino acids. Germline V gene lookup returns CDR1 SGHDT and CDR2 YYEEEE. V was clipped by 3 bases and J by 5 bases, with 8 bases between them.

The chain is built from TRBV19 and TRBJ2-2; the D gene is possibly TRBD2 (6 bases). This CDR3 comprises 15 residues. V was clipped by 8 bases and J by 0 bases, with 13 bases between them. Germline CDR1 reads LNHDA; CDR2 reads SQIVND (reference sequence). The CDR3 DNA reads as TGTGCCAGTTCCCACGGGGGTTCGAACACCGGGGAGCTGTTTTTT. The encoded protein is CASSHGGSNTGELFF.

The rearrangement uses TRBV29-1 and TRBJ2-1, with D hard to call. Germline CDR1 reads SQVTM; CDR2 reads ANQGSEA. This CDR3 spans 11 amino acids. CDR3 in amino acids: CRAGPGNEQFF. The CDR3 DNA is TGCAGGGCTGGACCTGGCAATGAGCAGTTCTTC.

This clonotype was counted ten times or more. The CDR3 nucleotides are TGTGCCAGCAGCCCCACCACCTACAATGAGCAGTTCTTC. The encoded protein is CASSPTTYNEQFF. V is TRBV27 and J is TRBJ2-1, with no clear D. From germline, CDR1 is MNHEY and CDR2 SMNVEV (reference sequence). Trimming cost V 6 bases and J 2 bases, with 8 bases left between them. This CDR3 spans 13 amino acids.

This clonotype appeared many times. This chain links TRBV3-1 with TRBJ2-1; D is uncertain. V shed 1 base and J shed 2 bases, with 6 bases lying between them. The CDR3 has 14 residues. CDR1 LGHDT and CDR2 YNNKEL come from the germline V gene (reference sequence). The CDR3: CASSQVETYNEQFF. The CDR3 coding sequence is TGTGCCAGCAGCCAAGTAGAAACCTACAATGAGCAGTTCTTC.

This clonotype was observed at least ten times. V gene TRBV20-1 combines with J gene TRBJ2-4; either TRBD1 or TRBD2 may fit D (5 bases each). In germline, CDR1 is DFQATT, CDR2 SNEGSKA (reference sequence). V was pared by 1 base and J by 9 bases, with 10 bases between. This CDR3 has 12 amino acids. The CDR3, as DNA: TGCAGTGCTAGAGTTGGGGGAGCCATTCAGTACTTC. Its protein product is CSARVGGAIQYF.

This clonotype was recorded at least ten times. The chain couples TRBV4-3 to TRBJ1-1, with a possible D match to TRBD1 (6 bases). This CDR3 comprises 16 residues. V lost 0 bases and J lost 1, with 12 bases in between. Germline CDR1 is LGHNA and CDR2 is YSLEER. This CDR3 is CASSQDSDRKNTEAFF. The CDR3 DNA reads TGCGCCAGCAGCCAAGATTCGGACAGAAAGAACACTGAAGCTTTCTTT.

This clonotype was counted ten times or more. This rearrangement joins TRBV7-8 to TRBJ2-1; TRBD2 agrees at 13 bases. The CDR3 sequence is 17 residues long. From germline, CDR1 is SGHVS and CDR2 FQNEAQ. Germline trimming cut 5 bases from V and 4 bases from J; bases unmatched to any gene: 8. CDR3 sequence (DNA): TGTGCCAGCAGCGACGGGACTAGCGGGAACCAATACAATGAGCAGTTCTTC. This gives the protein CASSDGTSGNQYNEQFF.

This clonotype was recorded many times. This rearrangement joins TRBV5-1 to TRBJ2-1; D assignment may be TRBD1 or TRBD2 (5 bases each). The CDR3 has 12 amino acids. Germline assignment: CDR1 SGHRS and CDR2 YFSETQ. Trimming pared 0 bases from V and 10 bases from J, leaving 8 bases between. CDR3: CASSLEGREQFF. In nucleotides, the CDR3 is TGCGCCAGCAGCTTGGAGGGGAGAGAGCAGTTCTTC.

The genes are TRBV27 and TRBJ1-4; D uncertain. The length of the CDR3 is 13 residues. Per germline, CDR1 MNHEY and CDR2 SMNVEV (reference sequence). The ends were cut back, 6 bases at V and 8 bases at J, with 13 bases in the middle. The CDR3 sequence: CASSHPRDEKLFF. CDR3 DNA: TGTGCCAGCAGCCACCCGCGTGACGAAAAACTGTTTTTT.

This clonotype was counted at least ten times. This sequence joins TRBV6-1 and TRBJ1-5, with D perhaps TRBD1 (6 bases). This CDR3 is 15 amino acids long. From germline, CDR1 is MNHNS and CDR2 SASEGT. V dropped 5 bases and J dropped 1 base, with 12 bases sitting between them. The CDR3 protein is CASSPHQGSNQPQHF. The CDR3 nucleotides read TGTGCCAGCAGTCCTCACCAGGGGAGCAATCAGCCCCAGCATTTT.

In its sample, this clonotype was seen many times. The chain has TRBV29-1 and TRBJ2-3; D not certain. The CDR3 contains 13 residues. Germline CDR1 and CDR2: SQVTM and ANQGSEA. Trimming cost V 3 bases and J 4 bases, with 11 bases left between them. The CDR3 sequence: CSVDGDGSDTQYF. The CDR3 DNA reads TGCAGCGTTGACGGTGACGGGTCAGATACGCAGTATTTT.

This clonotype occurred many times. V usage is TRBV7-8 and J usage is TRBJ2-5, with D unclear. The CDR3 runs 14 residues. Between the trimmed V and J ends, which lost 5 bases and 4 bases, there was a span of 14 bases. Looked up from germline, CDR1 is SGHVS and CDR2 is FQNEAQ. Here the CDR3 reads CASSPYGSGETQYF. In nucleotides, the CDR3 is TGTGCCAGCAGCCCCTACGGGTCGGGAGAGACCCAGTACTTC.